Shown below are 26 T cell receptor beta chains from a single sample sequenced in a study of lymphopenia after photon versus proton radiotherapy. The table came from immunoSEQ multiplex PCR; TCRdb's copy has only in-frame clones and leaves some out. The data show some 38,000 clones, with about 94% seen just once and 13% to 15% held by the top ten. Source: peripheral blood, taken from a patient treated with photon-based radiotherapy. These receptors were collected from a man in his fifties or sixties with cholangiocarcinoma.

This clone came up a few times. The gene calls are TRBV10-3 and TRBJ2-2, with D perhaps matching TRBD1 (6 bases). The CDR3 covers 15 residues. Germline assignment: CDR1 ENHRY and CDR2 SYGVKD. With 6 bases removed from V and 2 bases from J, the gap between germline ends came to 13 bases. CDR3 coding DNA: TGTGCCATCAGAGCTACAGGGACCAACACCGGGGAGCTGTTTTTT. It codes for CAIRATGTNTGELFF.

V and J are TRBV5-1 and TRBJ1-6; possibly TRBD1 for D (6 bases). This CDR3 has 16 amino acids. V shed 0 bases and J shed 7 bases, with 14 bases lying between them. Germline CDR1 reads SGHRS; CDR2 reads YFSETQ. CDR3: CASSLEAGGVNSPLHF. CDR3 bases: TGCGCCAGCAGCTTGGAGGCGGGGGGCGTGAATTCACCCCTCCACTTT.

V usage is TRBV9 and J usage is TRBJ1-5, with no clear D. Trimming stripped 4 bases from V and 0 bases from J, with 11 bases between. The germline CDR1 and CDR2 sequences are SGDLS and YYNGEE. There are 15 residues in the CDR3. CDR3 loop: CASSPTPYSNQPQHF. In DNA, the CDR3 is TGTGCCAGCAGCCCAACACCGTATAGCAATCAGCCCCAGCATTTT.

The CDR3 DNA reads as TGTGCCAGTAGTACAGACAGGGCGAACACTGAAGCTTTCTTT. The encoded protein is CASSTDRANTEAFF. This chain uses TRBV19 with TRBJ1-1, with 7 bases identical to TRBD1. Germline-derived CDR1 and CDR2 are LNHDA and SQIVND (reference sequence). CDR3 size: 14 residues. The V gene end was trimmed by 4 bases and the J gene end by 1 base; junction bases not matched to a gene: 3. The whole variable domain, remainder taken from reference TRBV19 and TRBJ1-1, is DGGITQSPKYLFRKEGQNVTLSCEQNLNHDAMYWYRQDPGQGLRLIYYSQIVNDFQKGDIAEGYSVSREKKESFPLTVTSAQKNPTAFYLCASSTDRANTEAFFGQGTRLTVV.

The J gene is TRBJ2-5, the V gene TRBV2; 7 nucleotides match TRBD2. This CDR3 is built from 15 residues. V dropped 6 bases and J dropped 7; count of bases not matched to a gene: 14. CDR1 and CDR2 from the germline V gene are SNHLY and FYNNEI. CDR3 residues: CASSITGTTTGTQYF. CDR3 DNA sequence: TGTGCCAGCAGCATTACCGGGACTACCACAGGGACCCAGTACTTC.

Only a few counts were recorded for this clone. The J gene is TRBJ2-7, the V gene TRBV6-5; 7 bases map to TRBD2. The CDR3 is made up of 15 amino acids. With V trimmed by 4 bases and J by 5 bases, 11 bases remained unmatched. Germline V lookup: CDR1 MNHEY, CDR2 SVGAGI. The CDR3: CASSSPRGGRNEQYF. The CDR3 DNA sequence: TGTGCCAGCAGTTCCCCGAGGGGAGGGAGGAACGAGCAGTACTTC.

V usage is TRBV28 and J usage is TRBJ2-7; the D is unclear. Germline V lookup: CDR1 MDHEN, CDR2 SYDVKM. The CDR3 length is 13 residues. The ends were cut back, 3 bases at V and 2 bases at J, with 8 bases in the middle. CDR3 nucleotides: TGTGCCAGCAGTTTCGACACGACCTACGAGCAGTACTTC. Amino acids: CASSFDTTYEQYF.

The chain links TRBV5-1 to TRBJ1-3; D is unresolved. V lost 4 bases and J lost 2, with 16 bases in between. CDR3 length equals 16 residues. The germline gives CDR1 SGHRS, CDR2 YFSETQ. CDR3 in amino acids: CASSPWGQGPGNTIYF. DNA for the CDR3: TGCGCCAGCAGCCCTTGGGGTCAAGGCCCTGGAAACACCATATATTTT.

This clone was seen more than once but under ten times. The chain couples TRBV10-3 to TRBJ2-3, with 8 positions matching TRBD1. From germline, CDR1 is ENHRY and CDR2 SYGVKD. With V trimmed by 4 bases and J by 7 bases, 4 bases remained unmatched. The CDR3 is made up of 13 amino acids. CDR3 amino acids: CAISADRGNTQYF. The CDR3 DNA reads TGTGCCATCAGTGCCGACAGGGGCAATACGCAGTATTTT.

The V call is TRBV6-1, the J call TRBJ1-1; D gene unclear. The V end was cut by 1 base, the J end by 3 bases, with 12 bases between. CDR1 is MNHNS, CDR2 SASEGT, per germline. The CDR3 runs 15 residues. This chain's CDR3 is CASSEGGDWDTEAFF. CDR3 in DNA: TGTGCCAGCAGTGAAGGCGGGGATTGGGACACTGAAGCTTTCTTT.

The chain links TRBV11-3 to TRBJ2-3; the match to TRBD2 covers 12 bases. CDR1 is SGHNT, CDR2 YENEEA, per germline. The ends lost 8 bases at V and 2 bases at J; junction bases unmatched: 5. This CDR3 is built from 15 residues. Written as DNA, the CDR3 is TGTGCCAGCGGCAGACTAGCGGGGGACACAGATACGCAGTATTTT. Its translation is CASGRLAGDTDTQYF.

This clone was seen just once. V and J are TRBV7-9 and TRBJ2-3; 11 bases match TRBD2. CDR1 is SEHNR, CDR2 FQNEAQ, per germline (reference sequence). V dropped 5 bases and J dropped 2; count of bases not matched to a gene: 6. This CDR3 region has 16 residues. Here the CDR3 DNA reads TGTGCCAGCAGCCGTCTTAGCGGGGGGGACACAGATACGCAGTATTTT. The encoded protein is CASSRLSGGDTDTQYF.

The chain is built from TRBV7-3 and TRBJ2-1; TRBD2 matches at 7 bases. This CDR3 region has 12 residues. V trimming: 4 bases; J trimming: 8 bases; junction bases outside the gene matches: 2. Germline assignment: CDR1 SGHTA and CDR2 FQGTGA. The CDR3 here is CASSSGGYEQFF. CDR3 nucleotides: TGTGCCAGCAGCTCGGGGGGTTATGAGCAGTTCTTC.

The chain couples TRBV9 to TRBJ1-3, with D unclear. The CDR3 is 13 residues long. Germline CDR1 SGDLS, CDR2 YYNGEE. V lost 0 bases and J 4 bases, leaving 5 bases between the germline ends. The CDR3 is CASSVVEGNTIYF. Written as DNA, the CDR3 is TGTGCCAGCAGCGTAGTCGAGGGAAACACCATATATTTT.

The genes are TRBV5-1 and TRBJ1-4; D unresolved. Germline lookup yields CDR1 SGHRS and CDR2 YFSETQ. V lost 2 bases and J 13 bases, leaving 12 bases between the germline ends. The CDR3 has 12 amino acids. DNA for the CDR3: TGCGCCAGCAGCTTTGGACGGGGAAGACTGTTTTTT. Amino acid sequence: CASSFGRGRLFF.

V gene TRBV28 combines with J gene TRBJ2-2; no clear D gene. Trimming pared 6 bases from V and 1 base from J, leaving 9 bases between. This CDR3 contains 14 residues. In germline, CDR1 is MDHEN, CDR2 SYDVKM. CDR3 in amino acids: CASRFDRNTGELFF. CDR3 bases: TGTGCCAGCAGGTTTGACCGGAACACCGGGGAGCTGTTTTTT.

The genes are TRBV18 and TRBJ1-4; no definite D call. This CDR3 has 13 residues. Trimming removed 2 bases from V and 4 bases from J, with 5 bases in between. Germline lookup yields CDR1 KGHSH and CDR2 LQKENI. The CDR3 coding sequence is TGTGCCAGCTCACCAGGGAGTAATGAAAAACTGTTTTTT. Protein product: CASSPGSNEKLFF.

The chain is built from TRBV13 and TRBJ1-2; D might be TRBD1 (6 bases). V lost 1 base and J lost 8, with 14 bases in between. CDR3 size: 14 residues. The germline V gene has CDR1 PRHDT and CDR2 FYEKMQ (reference sequence). The CDR3 bases are TGTGCCAGCAGCTTAGCTGGGGGCGCGGGGGGCTACACCTTC. This sequence encodes CASSLAGGAGGYTF.

The chain has TRBV14 and TRBJ2-1; D remains unclear. This CDR3 region has 12 residues. Trimming shortened V by 4 bases and J by 5 bases, and 6 bases separated the two germline ends. The germline gives CDR1 SGHDN, CDR2 FVKESK. CDR3: CASSRGHNEQFF. As DNA, the CDR3 is TGTGCCAGCAGCCGAGGCCACAATGAGCAGTTCTTC.

This rearrangement joins TRBV2 to TRBJ2-3, with TRBD2 matching over 8 bases. Looked up from germline, CDR1 is SNHLY and CDR2 is FYNNEI. The CDR3 is 14 residues long. After removal of 4 bases from V and 6 bases from J, the junction contained 6 bases not matched to a gene. CDR3 sequence reads: CASSVGTSSDTQYF. Written as DNA, the CDR3 is TGTGCCAGCAGTGTGGGGACTAGTTCGGATACGCAGTATTTT.

This clone was counted between two and nine times. This chain joins TRBV10-3 and TRBJ2-2; D is possibly TRBD1 or TRBD2 (5 bases each). Germline V lookup: CDR1 ENHRY, CDR2 SYGVKD. Trimming left V 5 bases short and J 0 bases short, with 10 bases between. The CDR3 is 15 residues long. The CDR3 loop reads CAISRDGPNTGELFF. Here the CDR3 DNA reads TGTGCCATCAGTAGGGACGGCCCGAACACCGGGGAGCTGTTTTTT.

This clone was seen a single time. The chain is built from TRBV28 and TRBJ1-4; perhaps TRBD1 as D (6 bases). V lost 6 bases, J lost 4 bases, and 12 bases lay in between. CDR1 MDHEN and CDR2 SYDVKM come from the germline V gene. The CDR3 contains 14 residues. CDR3 coding DNA: TGTGCCAGCAGCCCGACAGGCTTTAATGAAAAACTGTTTTTT. This sequence encodes CASSPTGFNEKLFF.

The chain carries TRBV7-2 and TRBJ1-3, with 7 bases lining up with TRBD1. The germline CDR1 and CDR2 sequences are SGHTA and FQGNSA. This CDR3 region has 17 residues. After removal of 1 base from V and 0 bases from J, the junction contained 6 bases not matched to a gene. DNA of the CDR3: TGTGCCAGCAGCTTAGGACAGGGATCTATCTCTGGAAACACCATATATTTT. Protein: CASSLGQGSISGNTIYF. Full variable domain (rest looked up from reference TRBV7-2 and TRBJ1-3): GAGVSQSPSNKVTEKGKDVELRCDPISGHTALYWYRQSLGQGLEFLIYFQGNSAPDKSGLPSDRFSAERTGGSVSTLTIQRTQQEDSAVYLCASSLGQGSISGNTIYFGEGSWLTVV.

This clone has just one count. The V and J genes are TRBV6-4 and TRBJ1-4; weak D call: TRBD1 (6 bases). This CDR3 spans 14 amino acids. Germline loops: CDR1 MRHNA, CDR2 SNTAGT. V was pared by 10 bases and J by 8 bases, with 20 bases between. CDR3 region: CAMLRGHQEEKLFF. CDR3 nucleotide sequence: TGTGCCATGCTTCGGGGACATCAGGAGGAAAAACTGTTTTTT.

The J gene is TRBJ1-2, the V gene TRBV6-5; maybe TRBD1 (5 bases). V was trimmed by 0 bases and J by 4 bases, leaving 12 bases between them. This CDR3 has 15 residues. CDR1 and CDR2 from the germline V gene are MNHEY and SVGAGI. The CDR3 region has the DNA TGTGCCAGCAGTTACTCTCCGGGGCCGGGCTATGGCTACACCTTC. The encoded protein is CASSYSPGPGYGYTF.

The chain employs TRBV7-2 and TRBJ1-6; D is uncertain. V was shortened by 2 bases and J by 5 bases, with 13 bases between the two germline ends. Per germline, CDR1 SGHTA and CDR2 FQGNSA. CDR3 size: 16 residues. DNA of the CDR3: TGTGCCAGCAGCTTAACTATGAGGACTCATAATTCACCCCTCCACTTT. It yields the protein CASSLTMRTHNSPLHF.